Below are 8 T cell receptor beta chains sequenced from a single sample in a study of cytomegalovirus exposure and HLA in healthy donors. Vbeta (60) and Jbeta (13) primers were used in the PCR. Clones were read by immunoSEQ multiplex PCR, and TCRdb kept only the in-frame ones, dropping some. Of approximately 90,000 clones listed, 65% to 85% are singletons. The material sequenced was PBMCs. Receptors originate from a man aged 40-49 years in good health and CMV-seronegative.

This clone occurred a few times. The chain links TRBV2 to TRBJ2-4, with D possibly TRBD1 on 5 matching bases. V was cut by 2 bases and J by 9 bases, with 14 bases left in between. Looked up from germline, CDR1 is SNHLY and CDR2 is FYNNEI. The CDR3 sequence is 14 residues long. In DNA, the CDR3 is TGTGCCAGCAGTGAAAATCCAGGGTTGGTCATTCAGTACTTC. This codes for CASSENPGLVIQYF. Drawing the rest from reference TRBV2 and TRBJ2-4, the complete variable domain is EPEVTQTPSHQVTQMGQEVILRCVPISNHLYFYWYRQILGQKVEFLVSFYNNEISEKSEIFDDQFSVERPDGSNFTLKIRSTKLEDSAMYFCASSENPGLVIQYFGAGTRLSVL.

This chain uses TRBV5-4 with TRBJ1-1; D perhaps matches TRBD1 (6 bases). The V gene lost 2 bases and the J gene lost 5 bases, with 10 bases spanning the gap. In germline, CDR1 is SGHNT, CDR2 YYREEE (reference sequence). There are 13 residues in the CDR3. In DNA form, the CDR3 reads TGTGCCAGCAGCTTCCCAGGGGAAACTGAAGCTTTCTTT. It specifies CASSFPGETEAFF.

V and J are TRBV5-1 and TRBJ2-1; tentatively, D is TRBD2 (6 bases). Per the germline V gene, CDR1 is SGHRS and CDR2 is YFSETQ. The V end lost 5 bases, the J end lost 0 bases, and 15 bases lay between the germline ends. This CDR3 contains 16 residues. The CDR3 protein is CASSRGTPTSYNEQFF. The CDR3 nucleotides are TGCGCCAGCAGTCGCGGGACGCCCACCTCCTACAATGAGCAGTTCTTC.

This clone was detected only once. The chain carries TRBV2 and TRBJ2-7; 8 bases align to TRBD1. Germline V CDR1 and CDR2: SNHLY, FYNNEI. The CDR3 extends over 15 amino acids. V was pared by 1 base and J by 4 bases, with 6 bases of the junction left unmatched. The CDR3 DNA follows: TGTGCCAGCAGTGAAGGAAGACAGGGGCCTTACGAGCAGTACTTC. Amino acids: CASSEGRQGPYEQYF.

The CDR3 region has the DNA TGTGCCAGCAGCTCGGAACAGGTGAGGGCCAACGTCCTGACTTTC. As protein: CASSSEQVRANVLTF. The chain uses TRBV5-5 and TRBJ2-6, with D tentatively TRBD1 (5 bases). From germline, CDR1 is SGHKS and CDR2 YYEKEE (reference sequence). V was clipped by 3 bases and J by 5 bases, with 12 bases between them. The CDR3 has 15 residues.

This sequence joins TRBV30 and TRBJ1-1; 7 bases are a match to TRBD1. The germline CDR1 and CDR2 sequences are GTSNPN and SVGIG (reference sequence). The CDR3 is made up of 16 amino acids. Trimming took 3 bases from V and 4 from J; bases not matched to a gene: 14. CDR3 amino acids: CAWSPGTAALGTEAFF. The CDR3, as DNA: TGTGCCTGGAGCCCCGGGACAGCGGCGTTGGGCACTGAAGCTTTCTTT.

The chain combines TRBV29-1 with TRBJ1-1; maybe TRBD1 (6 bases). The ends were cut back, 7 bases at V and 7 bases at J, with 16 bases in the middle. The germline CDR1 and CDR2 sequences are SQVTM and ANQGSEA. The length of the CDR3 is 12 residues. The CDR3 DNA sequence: TGCAGCGGGCTAGTGGGGGCGATTGAAGCTTTCTTT. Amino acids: CSGLVGAIEAFF.

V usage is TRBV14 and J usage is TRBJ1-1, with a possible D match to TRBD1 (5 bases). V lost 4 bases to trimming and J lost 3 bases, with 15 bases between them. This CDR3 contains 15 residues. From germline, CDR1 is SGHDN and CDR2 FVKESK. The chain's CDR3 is CASSPQEGMHTEAFF. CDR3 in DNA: TGTGCCAGCAGCCCACAGGAGGGGATGCACACTGAAGCTTTCTTT.